This T cell receptor beta chain comes out of a study of T cells after yellow fever vaccination. This clonotype was observed a few times. The TCR cDNA carried a universal primer site and UMIs from 5'RACE template switching. TCRdb independently ran MiXCR on the 5' RACE reads; one entry per CDR3 protein. The data contain 300,000 to 450,000 distinct CDR3 sequences, 8.1% of them singletons. There are 14 residues in the CDR3. V was clipped by 5 bases and J by 3 bases, with 14 bases between them. Looked up from germline, CDR1 is SGHRS and CDR2 is YFSETQ. The chain is built from TRBV5-1 and TRBJ2-5, with D perhaps assigned TRBD1 or TRBD2 (5 bases each). The receptor's source is a man aged 18 to 30 who received the YFV17D yellow fever vaccine. The source material was PBMCs, sampled around 45 days after the first yellow fever vaccination. CDR3 bases: TGCGCCAGCAGAACGTCCGGGACGGAAGAGACCCAGTACTTC. Encoded protein: CASRTSGTEETQYF.